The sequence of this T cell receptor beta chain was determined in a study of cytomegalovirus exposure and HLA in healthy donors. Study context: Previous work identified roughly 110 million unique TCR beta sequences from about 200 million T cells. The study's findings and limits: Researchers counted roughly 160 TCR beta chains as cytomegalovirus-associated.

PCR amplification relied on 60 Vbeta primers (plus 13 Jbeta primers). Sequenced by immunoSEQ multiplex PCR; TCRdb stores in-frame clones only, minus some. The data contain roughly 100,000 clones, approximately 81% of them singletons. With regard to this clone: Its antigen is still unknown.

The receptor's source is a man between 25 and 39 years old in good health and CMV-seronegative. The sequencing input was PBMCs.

The CDR3 region is CASGAGTNYNEQFF. In DNA, the CDR3 is TGTGCCAGCGGCGCCGGGACTAACTACAATGAGCAGTTCTTC. V usage is TRBV9 and J usage is TRBJ2-1, with TRBD2 identical over 7 bases. The trim removed 7 bases at V and 3 bases at J, leaving 7 bases unmatched. From germline, CDR1 is SGDLS and CDR2 YYNGEE. The CDR3 sequence is 14 residues long.